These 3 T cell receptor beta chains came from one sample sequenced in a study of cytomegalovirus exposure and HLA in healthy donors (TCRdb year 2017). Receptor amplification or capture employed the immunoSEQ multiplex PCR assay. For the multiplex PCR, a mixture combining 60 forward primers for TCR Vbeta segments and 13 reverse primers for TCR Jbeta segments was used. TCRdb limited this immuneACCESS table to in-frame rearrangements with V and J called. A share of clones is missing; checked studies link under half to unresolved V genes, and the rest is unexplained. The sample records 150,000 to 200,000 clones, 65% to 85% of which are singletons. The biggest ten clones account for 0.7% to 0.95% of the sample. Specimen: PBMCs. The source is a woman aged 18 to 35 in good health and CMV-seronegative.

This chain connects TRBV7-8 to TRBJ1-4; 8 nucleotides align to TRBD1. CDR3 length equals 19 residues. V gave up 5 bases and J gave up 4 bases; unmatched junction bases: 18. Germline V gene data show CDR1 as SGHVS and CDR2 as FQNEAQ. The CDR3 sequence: CASSPQRLLGQGSNEKLFF. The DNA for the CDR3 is TGTGCCAGCAGCCCCCAACGGCTCCTCGGACAGGGAAGTAATGAAAAACTGTTTTTT.

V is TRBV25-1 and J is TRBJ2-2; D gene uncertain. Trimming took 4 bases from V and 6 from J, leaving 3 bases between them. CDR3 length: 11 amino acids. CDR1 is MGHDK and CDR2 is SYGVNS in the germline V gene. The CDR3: CASSGAGELFF. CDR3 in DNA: TGTGCCAGCAGTGGAGCCGGGGAGCTGTTTTTT.

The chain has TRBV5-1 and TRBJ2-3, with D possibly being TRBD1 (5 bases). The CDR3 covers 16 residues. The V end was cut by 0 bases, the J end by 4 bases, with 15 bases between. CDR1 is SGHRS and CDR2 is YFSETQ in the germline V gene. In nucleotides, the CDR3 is TGCGCCAGCAGCTTGGCAGGGAAGAGTAGCCCAGATACGCAGTATTTT. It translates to CASSLAGKSSPDTQYF.